The clone carrying this T cell receptor (beta chain) is a singleton in its sample. Assay used: immunoSEQ multiplex PCR; TCRdb lists only in-frame clones, some missing. The sample includes around 250,000 clones, approximately 90% of them seen just once. J gave up 9 bases and V 7 bases, and 12 bases lay outside the gene matches. CDR3 length: 13 amino acids. In germline, CDR1 is SQVTM, CDR2 ANQGSEA. The source of the sample is a study of blood T cell repertoires in COVID-19. This clonotype was obtained from a woman in her thirties who had recovered from COVID-19. This sequence joins TRBV29-1 and TRBJ2-1; 7 bases fit TRBD1. The sample comprised PBMCs or T cells enriched from blood (not recorded which). The DNA of the CDR3 is TGCAGCGGGGGACAGCATCAAAGCGGTGAGCAGTTCTTC. This sequence encodes CSGGQHQSGEQFF.